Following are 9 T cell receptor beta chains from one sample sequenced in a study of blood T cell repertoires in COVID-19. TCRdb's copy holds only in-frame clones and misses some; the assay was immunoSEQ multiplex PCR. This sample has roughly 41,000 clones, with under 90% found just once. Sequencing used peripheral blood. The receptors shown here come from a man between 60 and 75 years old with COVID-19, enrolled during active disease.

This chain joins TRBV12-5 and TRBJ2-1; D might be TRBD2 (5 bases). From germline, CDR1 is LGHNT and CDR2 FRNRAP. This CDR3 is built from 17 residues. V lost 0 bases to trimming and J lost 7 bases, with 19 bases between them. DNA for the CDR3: TGTGCTAGTGGTTTGGTAATGTCGGGGATGAGTAGGAATGAGCAGTTCTTC. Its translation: CASGLVMSGMSRNEQFF.

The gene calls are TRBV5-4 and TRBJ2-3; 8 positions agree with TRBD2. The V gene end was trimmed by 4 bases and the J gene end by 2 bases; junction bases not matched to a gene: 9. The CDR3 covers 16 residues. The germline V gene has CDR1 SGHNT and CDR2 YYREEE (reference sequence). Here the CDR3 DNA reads TGTGCCAGCAGCCCGGACCAGCGGGAGCTCACAGATACGCAGTATTTT. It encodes CASSPDQRELTDTQYF.

CDR3 nucleotide sequence: TGTGCCAGCAGTGATCCCGGGACAGGGGCCGTGGTGGGCGGCTACACCTTC. This gives the protein CASSDPGTGAVVGGYTF. The chain joins TRBV6-1 to TRBJ1-2; 10 nucleotides agree with TRBD1. V trimming: 3 bases; J trimming: 8 bases; junction bases outside the gene matches: 15. CDR1 and CDR2 from the germline V gene are MNHNS and SASEGT. This CDR3 is built from 17 residues.

The CDR3 is CASSQGENYGYTF. The CDR3 nucleotides read TGCGCCAGCAGCCAAGGAGAGAACTATGGCTACACCTTC. The chain has TRBV4-3 and TRBJ1-2; D unresolved. CDR3 size: 13 residues. Germline-derived CDR1 and CDR2 are LGHNA and YSLEER. V lost 1 base, J lost 2 bases, and 5 bases lay in between.

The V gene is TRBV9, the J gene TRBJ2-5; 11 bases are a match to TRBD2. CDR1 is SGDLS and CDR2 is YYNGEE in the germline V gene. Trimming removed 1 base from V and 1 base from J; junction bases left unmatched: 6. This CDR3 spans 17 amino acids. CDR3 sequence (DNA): TGTGCCAGCAGCGTAACTAGCGGGAGAGGGGGCCAAGAGACCCAGTACTTC. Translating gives CASSVTSGRGGQETQYF.

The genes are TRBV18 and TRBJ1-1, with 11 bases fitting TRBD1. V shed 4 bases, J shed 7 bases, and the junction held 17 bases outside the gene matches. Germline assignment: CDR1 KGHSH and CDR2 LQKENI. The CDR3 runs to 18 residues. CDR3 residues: CASSRRPGTGGMGVEAFF. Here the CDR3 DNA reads TGTGCCAGCTCACGCCGACCCGGGACAGGGGGAATGGGGGTTGAAGCTTTCTTT. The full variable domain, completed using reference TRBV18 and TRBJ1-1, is NAGVMQNPRHLVRRRGQEARLRCSPMKGHSHVYWYRQLPEEGLKFMVYLQKENIIDESGMPKERFSAEFPKEGPSILRIQQVVRGDSAAYFCASSRRPGTGGMGVEAFFGQGTRLTVV.

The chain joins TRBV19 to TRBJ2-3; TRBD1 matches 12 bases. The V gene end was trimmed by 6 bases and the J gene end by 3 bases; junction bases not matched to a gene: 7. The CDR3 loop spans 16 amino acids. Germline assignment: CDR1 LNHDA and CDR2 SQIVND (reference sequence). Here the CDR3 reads CASRGQGARWTDTQYF. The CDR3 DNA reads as TGTGCCAGTAGGGGACAGGGGGCAAGGTGGACAGATACGCAGTATTTT.

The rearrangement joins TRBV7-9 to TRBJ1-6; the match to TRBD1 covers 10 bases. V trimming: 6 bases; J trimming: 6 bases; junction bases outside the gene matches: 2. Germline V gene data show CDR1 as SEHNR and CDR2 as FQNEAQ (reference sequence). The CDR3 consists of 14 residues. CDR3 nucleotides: TGTGCCAGCAGGGGGACAGGGGCTAATTCACCCCTCCACTTT. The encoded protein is CASRGTGANSPLHF.

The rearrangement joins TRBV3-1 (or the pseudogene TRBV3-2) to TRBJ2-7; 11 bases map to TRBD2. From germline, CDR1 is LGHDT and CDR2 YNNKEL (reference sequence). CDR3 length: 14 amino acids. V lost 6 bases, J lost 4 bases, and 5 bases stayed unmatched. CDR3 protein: CASRYSGRAYEQYF. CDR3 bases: TGTGCCAGCAGATATAGCGGGAGGGCTTACGAGCAGTACTTC.